What follows describes a single TCR beta chain. The target antigen is unknown. The record originates from a study of cytomegalovirus exposure and HLA in healthy donors. Libraries were prepared by immunoSEQ multiplex PCR; TCRdb keeps only in-frame clonotypes and omits some of them. The table has 190,000 or so clones, about 86% seen once; the top ten hold roughly 2.8%. Overall study results and limits: Subsequent analysis found a tendency for first-cohort TCR clusters to co-occur within the approximately 130 validation repertoires.

CDR1 is SSHAT, CDR2 FNYEAQ, per germline (reference sequence). The CDR3 loop spans 16 amino acids. V was pared by 3 bases and J by 0 bases, with 11 bases between. Sequencing was performed on PBMCs. V and J are TRBV7-7 and TRBJ2-2, with TRBD2 as a possible D gene (6 bases). The source is a woman under 30 in good health and CMV-seropositive. The DNA for the CDR3 is TGTGCCAGCAGCTTGGAGGGCGGTCCGAACACCGGGGAGCTGTTTTTT. This encodes CASSLEGGPNTGELFF.